This T cell receptor (beta chain) was retrieved from a study of shared clonotypes between healthy human individuals. Study-level results: Estimated richness was generally greater in naive than memory subsets. Non-shared clonotypes showed lower generation probabilities than clonotypes common to all four donors.

This CDR3 is 15 amino acids long. Germline CDR1 is MNHEY and CDR2 is SMNVEV (reference sequence). Trimming cost V 6 bases and J 3 bases; bases outside gene matches: 5. The donor population consisted of healthy HIV-negative adults with no recent acute infections or vaccinations. In the case of this clone: The antigen is unknown.

Some clones are missing from TCRdb's copy, which holds only in-frame ones; the method was immunoSEQ multiplex PCR. The repertoire holds about 2.4 million clones, with 80% to 95% as singletons. The sequencing sample was made of naive CD4+ T cells from PBMCs. As for subset: CD45RA+ positively selected. This sequence originates from a man between 18 and 29 years old in good health. Some clones in this sample may be carry-over from other donors' samples. The chain carries TRBV27 and TRBJ1-5, with 10 bases aligning to TRBD1. CDR3 sequence reads: CASSPDRGLNQPQHF. DNA for the CDR3: TGTGCCAGCAGCCCCGACAGGGGGCTCAATCAGCCCCAGCATTTT.